The 25 T cell receptor beta chains below were found in one sample sequenced in a study of T-cell reconstitution after alpha-beta-depleted transplantation in children. The TCRbeta library was prepared with unique molecular identifiers. MiXCR was run by TCRdb on the PCR reads, yielding one entry per CDR3 protein. Among roughly 670,000 distinct CDR3 sequences listed, about 12% were seen once. Sample: PBMCs, taken before TCRalphabeta/CD19-depleted stem cell transplant. The source of these receptors is a girl aged 2-15 years with congenital amegakaryocytic thrombocytopenia, due to receive a stem cell transplant.

This clonotype was found many times. This chain joins TRBV20-1 and TRBJ2-1; 7 positions agree with TRBD2. With V trimmed by 0 bases and J by 8 bases, 4 bases remained unmatched. CDR1 is DFQATT and CDR2 is SNEGSKA in the germline V gene (reference sequence). The CDR3 contains 13 residues. The CDR3 here is CSAREGGSDEQFF. CDR3 nucleotides: TGCAGTGCTAGAGAGGGCGGGAGTGATGAGCAGTTCTTC.

In its sample, this clonotype was seen a few times. V and J are TRBV12-3 or TRBV12-4 and TRBJ2-7, with 11 bases lining up with TRBD2. J gave up 6 bases and V 8 bases, and 9 bases lay outside the gene matches. The CDR3 is 14 amino acids. The CDR3 region has the DNA TGTGCCAGCCGCTTAGCGGGGGGGGTGGGCGAGCAGTACTTC. Translation: CASRLAGGVGEQYF.

The V gene is TRBV27, the J gene TRBJ2-1; D may match TRBD1 or TRBD2 (5 bases each). Germline V CDR1 and CDR2: MNHEY, SMNVEV (reference sequence). This CDR3 is built from 14 residues. V gave up 3 bases and J gave up 8 bases, with 14 bases separating them. The CDR3 bases are TGTGCCAGCAGTTTCCGGGACCCATTTTATGAGCAGTTCTTC. Protein sequence: CASSFRDPFYEQFF.

This clonotype was recorded at least ten times. The rearrangement joins TRBV7-2 to TRBJ2-3; possibly TRBD1 for D (6 bases). The V end was cut by 5 bases, the J end by 0 bases, with 9 bases between. This CDR3 is built from 14 residues. Germline V gene lookup returns CDR1 SGHTA and CDR2 FQGNSA. CDR3 residues: CASSVQGSTDTQYF. Written as DNA, the CDR3 is TGTGCCAGCAGCGTACAGGGCAGCACAGATACGCAGTATTTT.

In its sample, this clonotype was seen a few times. The CDR3 is CATSDPGTGDEQFF. Here the CDR3 DNA reads TGTGCCACCAGTGATCCCGGGACAGGGGATGAGCAGTTCTTC. V usage is TRBV24-1 and J usage is TRBJ2-1; 10 bases map to TRBD1. The CDR3 extends over 14 amino acids. The J segment lost 8 bases and the V segment lost 3 bases, leaving 3 bases of the junction unmatched. CDR1 KGHDR and CDR2 SFDVKD come from the germline V gene.

This clonotype has just a few counts. V gene TRBV6-1 combines with J gene TRBJ2-3; possibly TRBD1 for D (6 bases). The CDR3 contains 12 residues. The germline V and J ends were trimmed by 8 bases and 5 bases, with 11 bases remaining between them. Germline V gene lookup returns CDR1 MNHNS and CDR2 SASEGT. The CDR3 bases are TGTGCCAGCTTGGGGGCGGAAGATACGCAGTATTTT. Translation: CASLGAEDTQYF.

This clonotype was seen ten or more times. The rearrangement links TRBV5-1 to TRBJ2-3; 13 bases line up with TRBD2. This CDR3 region has 15 residues. Trimming removed 7 bases from V and 4 bases from J; junction bases left unmatched: 6. CDR1 is SGHRS and CDR2 is YFSETQ in the germline V gene. CDR3 in DNA: TGCGCCAGCTCCACTAGCGGGAGGGCGGCAGATACGCAGTATTTT. This sequence encodes CASSTSGRAADTQYF.

This clonotype was seen only a few times. This chain connects TRBV29-1 to TRBJ2-7; perhaps TRBD1 as D (6 bases). Looked up from germline, CDR1 is SQVTM and CDR2 is ANQGSEA. Trimming shortened V by 7 bases and J by 9 bases, and 22 bases separated the two germline ends. CDR3 length: 13 residues. The chain's CDR3 is CSAAPDQGLGQYF. CDR3 sequence (DNA): TGCAGCGCGGCGCCGGATCAGGGGTTGGGGCAGTACTTC.

This clonotype showed up many times. The rearrangement links TRBV15 to TRBJ1-1, with TRBD1 as a possible D gene (6 bases). Deletions cut 0 bases from V and 7 bases from J, with 15 bases between. Germline CDR1 reads LNHNV; CDR2 reads YYDKDF (reference sequence). The length of the CDR3 is 15 residues. The CDR3 protein is CATSRDQGSYYEAFF. CDR3 nucleotides: TGTGCCACCAGCAGAGATCAGGGGTCCTATTATGAAGCTTTCTTT.

This clonotype was seen many times. The chain employs TRBV4-1 and TRBJ2-3; possibly TRBD1 or TRBD2 for D (5 bases each). CDR3 length equals 12 residues. The ends were cut back, 6 bases at V and 8 bases at J, with 12 bases in the middle. CDR1 and CDR2 from the germline V gene are MGHRA and YSYEKL. CDR3 sequence (DNA): TGCGCCAGCAGTCTCCGGGGCGGTACGCAGTATTTT. Protein: CASSLRGGTQYF.

This clonotype was observed many times. The chain employs TRBV15 and TRBJ2-7, with unresolved D. CDR3 length: 13 residues. CDR1 is LNHNV, CDR2 YYDKDF, per germline (reference sequence). Trimming pared 0 bases from V and 1 base from J, leaving 4 bases between. The CDR3 sequence is CATSRERSYEQYF. CDR3 sequence (DNA): TGTGCCACCAGCAGAGAACGGTCCTACGAGCAGTACTTC.

This clonotype was seen repeatedly, ten times or more. J is TRBJ2-6 and V is TRBV28; TRBD1 aligns across 8 bases. This CDR3 comprises 16 residues. Trimming removed 5 bases from V and 0 bases from J; junction bases left unmatched: 3. The germline gives CDR1 MDHEN, CDR2 SYDVKM. The CDR3 sequence is CASSRDRISGANVLTF. CDR3 sequence (DNA): TGTGCCAGCAGTAGGGACAGGATCTCTGGGGCCAACGTCCTGACTTTC.

This clonotype has only a few counts. The rearrangement links TRBV24-1 to TRBJ1-1; 12 bases fit TRBD1. Germline-derived CDR1 and CDR2 are KGHDR and SFDVKD. The junction had 0 bases not matched to a gene; V was cut back by 7 bases and J by 1 base. The CDR3 consists of 14 residues. CDR3 sequence (DNA): TGTGCCACCAGGGGACAGGGGGCGAACACTGAAGCTTTCTTT. This translates into CATRGQGANTEAFF.

This clonotype was seen more than once but under ten times. V and J are TRBV20-1 and TRBJ2-3, with 7 bases matching TRBD2. V was clipped by 6 bases and J by 10 bases; unmatched bases: 16. Per germline, CDR1 DFQATT and CDR2 SNEGSKA (reference sequence). This CDR3 has 14 residues. CDR3: CSAELPQAGSSQYF. In nucleotides, the CDR3 is TGCAGTGCAGAACTTCCACAAGCGGGATCTTCGCAGTATTTT.

CDR3 coding DNA: TGTGCCAGCAGCTTAGCCGGGACCACCAAAAACATTCAGTACTTC. Translation: CASSLAGTTKNIQYF. The chain uses TRBV7-8 and TRBJ2-4; D might be TRBD1 or TRBD2, each matching 5 bases. Trimming took 0 bases from V and 2 from J, leaving 8 bases between them. The germline V gene has CDR1 SGHVS and CDR2 FQNEAQ. This CDR3 is built from 15 residues.

At least ten counts were recorded for this clonotype. The J gene is TRBJ2-3, the V gene TRBV11-2; D is possibly TRBD1 (6 bases). CDR1 and CDR2 (germline): SGHAT, FQNNGV. V lost 7 bases to trimming and J lost 7 bases, with 12 bases between them. CDR3 length: 12 residues. CDR3 residues: CASTNQGNTQYF. The DNA of the CDR3 is TGTGCCAGCACCAACCAGGGGAATACGCAGTATTTT.

This clonotype was counted a few times. This chain connects TRBV2 to TRBJ2-7, with 11 bases fitting TRBD2. Germline V lookup: CDR1 SNHLY, CDR2 FYNNEI. V gave up 2 bases and J gave up 3 bases; unmatched junction bases: 6. This CDR3 comprises 16 residues. The CDR3 nucleotides are TGTGCCAGCAGTGAATGGGTGGGGACTAGCGGCTACGAGCAGTACTTC. This gives the protein CASSEWVGTSGYEQYF.

This chain connects TRBV20-1 to TRBJ1-2, with D possibly TRBD1 on 5 matching bases. CDR3 size: 12 residues. The germline gives CDR1 DFQATT, CDR2 SNEGSKA (reference sequence). Trimming removed 1 base from V and 6 bases from J, with 9 bases in between. The CDR3 DNA follows: TGCAGTGCTAGAGGGGGCAGGGATGGCTACACCTTC. Its translation is CSARGGRDGYTF.

This clonotype was counted at least ten times. The rearrangement links TRBV7-2 to TRBJ2-2; D gene unclear. The CDR3 extends over 12 amino acids. Germline V gene lookup returns CDR1 SGHTA and CDR2 FQGNSA. Trimming took off 1 base at V and 8 bases at J, with 5 bases between the two ends. The CDR3 region is CASSLEAGELFF. In DNA, the CDR3 is TGTGCCAGCAGCTTAGAAGCGGGGGAGCTGTTTTTT.

The sample holds a few counts of this clonotype. CDR3 amino acids: CASSLQIASGTDTQYF. CDR3 in DNA: TGTGCCAGCAGTTTACAGATCGCTAGCGGGACAGATACGCAGTATTTT. V is TRBV12-3 or TRBV12-4 and J is TRBJ2-3; 8 bases are shared with TRBD2. The V gene end was trimmed by 2 bases and the J gene end by 3 bases; junction bases not matched to a gene: 7. This CDR3 spans 16 amino acids.

This clonotype was detected only a few times. Written as DNA, the CDR3 is TGTGCCACCAGTGATTCCGAAAAACTGTTTTTT. This gives the protein CATSDSEKLFF. V usage is TRBV24-1 and J usage is TRBJ1-4; D gene uncertain. CDR1 and CDR2 from the germline V gene are KGHDR and SFDVKD. This CDR3 region has 11 residues. Trimming removed 2 bases at V and 8 bases at J, with 2 bases between.

This clonotype has only a few counts. The chain links TRBV5-1 to TRBJ2-7; 8 bases fit TRBD1. The V gene end was trimmed by 4 bases and the J gene end by 3 bases; junction bases not matched to a gene: 9. CDR1 is SGHRS, CDR2 YFSETQ, per germline. The CDR3 contains 15 residues. The CDR3: CASSPGGASFYEQYF. The DNA for the CDR3 is TGCGCCAGCAGCCCAGGGGGCGCGTCTTTCTACGAGCAGTACTTC.

This clonotype was observed a few times. The chain employs TRBV30 and TRBJ1-2; D is possibly TRBD1 (5 bases). The germline V gene has CDR1 GTSNPN and CDR2 SVGIG (reference sequence). Trimming shortened V by 5 bases and J by 7 bases, and 14 bases separated the two germline ends. The CDR3 totals 12 residues. The CDR3 bases are TGTGCCTGGTGGGACGCGGTGGGTGGCTACACCTTC. It encodes CAWWDAVGGYTF.

The chain is built from TRBV6-5 and TRBJ2-7; 8 bases agree with TRBD2. V lost 4 bases, J lost 2 bases, and 10 bases stayed unmatched. CDR1 is MNHEY and CDR2 is SVGAGI in the germline V gene. The CDR3 has 16 amino acids. The CDR3 DNA sequence: TGTGCCAGCAGTTCCGGCTCGGGAGGGCTAACCTACGAGCAGTACTTC. Translated, it gives CASSSGSGGLTYEQYF.

This clonotype was seen many times. The V gene is TRBV27, the J gene TRBJ1-6; D gene unclear. The V end lost 5 bases, the J end lost 5 bases, and 10 bases lay between the germline ends. The CDR3 has 14 residues. Germline-derived CDR1 and CDR2 are MNHEY and SMNVEV (reference sequence). This CDR3 reads CASSLGRNNSPLHF. The CDR3 DNA sequence: TGTGCCAGCAGTCTTGGACGGAATAATTCACCCCTCCACTTT.